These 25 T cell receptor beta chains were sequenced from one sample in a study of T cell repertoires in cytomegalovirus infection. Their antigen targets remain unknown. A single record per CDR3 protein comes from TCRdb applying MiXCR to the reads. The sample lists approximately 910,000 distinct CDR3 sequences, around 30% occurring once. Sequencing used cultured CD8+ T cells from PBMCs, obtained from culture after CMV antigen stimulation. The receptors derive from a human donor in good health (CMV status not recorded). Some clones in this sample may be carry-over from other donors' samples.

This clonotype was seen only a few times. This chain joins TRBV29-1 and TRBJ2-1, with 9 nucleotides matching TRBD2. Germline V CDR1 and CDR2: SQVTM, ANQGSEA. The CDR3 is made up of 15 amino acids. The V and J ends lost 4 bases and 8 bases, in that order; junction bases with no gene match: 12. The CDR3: CSVAASGDPGDEQFF. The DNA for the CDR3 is TGCAGCGTTGCGGCTAGCGGGGACCCGGGAGATGAGCAGTTCTTC.

As DNA, the CDR3 is TGTGCCAGCAGCTTATTTCCAAATATTCTTGTTAATGAGCAGTTCTTC. Amino acid sequence: CASSLFPNILVNEQFF. This chain uses TRBV7-3 with TRBJ2-1; the D is unclear. Between the trimmed V and J ends, which lost 2 bases and 7 bases, there was a span of 18 bases. Looked up from germline, CDR1 is SGHTA and CDR2 is FQGTGA. The CDR3 contains 16 residues.

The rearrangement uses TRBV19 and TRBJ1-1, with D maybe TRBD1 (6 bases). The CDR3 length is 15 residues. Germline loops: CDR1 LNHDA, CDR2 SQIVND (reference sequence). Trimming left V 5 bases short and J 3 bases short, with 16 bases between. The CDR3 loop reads CASSPYRETYTEAFF. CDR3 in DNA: TGTGCCAGTAGTCCGTACAGGGAAACCTACACTGAAGCTTTCTTT.

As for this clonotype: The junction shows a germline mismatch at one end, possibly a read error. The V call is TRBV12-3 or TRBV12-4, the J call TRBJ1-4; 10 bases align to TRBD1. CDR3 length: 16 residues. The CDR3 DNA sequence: TGTACCAGCAGTTTAGGTCCCGGGACAGGGGAAGAAAAACTGTTTTTT. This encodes CTSSLGPGTGEEKLFF.

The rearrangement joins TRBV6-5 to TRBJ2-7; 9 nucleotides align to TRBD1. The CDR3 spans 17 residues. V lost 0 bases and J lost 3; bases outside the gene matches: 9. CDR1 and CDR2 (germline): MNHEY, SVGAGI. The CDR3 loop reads CASSYSGPTGGFYEQYF. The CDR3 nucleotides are TGTGCCAGCAGTTACTCCGGTCCGACAGGGGGATTCTACGAGCAGTACTTC.

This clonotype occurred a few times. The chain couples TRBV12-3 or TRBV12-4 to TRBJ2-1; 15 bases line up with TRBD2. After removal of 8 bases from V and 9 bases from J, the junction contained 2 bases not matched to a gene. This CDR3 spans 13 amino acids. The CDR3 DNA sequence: TGTGCCAGCGGACTAGCGGGGGGGCCTGAGCAGTTCTTC. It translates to CASGLAGGPEQFF.

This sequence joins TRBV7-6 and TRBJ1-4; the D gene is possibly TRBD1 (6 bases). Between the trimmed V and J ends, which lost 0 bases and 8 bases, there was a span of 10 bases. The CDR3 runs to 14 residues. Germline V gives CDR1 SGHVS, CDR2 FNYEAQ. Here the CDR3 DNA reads TGTGCCAGCAGCTTAGCAACAGGGCAAGAAAAACTGTTTTTT. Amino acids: CASSLATGQEKLFF.

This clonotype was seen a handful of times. CDR3 region: CASSAEPGQVLSGANVLTF. CDR3 DNA: TGTGCCAGCAGCGCCGAACCGGGACAGGTTCTCTCTGGGGCCAACGTCCTGACTTTC. The rearrangement uses TRBV6-6 and TRBJ2-6; TRBD1 aligns across 8 bases. This CDR3 region has 19 residues. In germline, CDR1 is MNHNY, CDR2 SVGAGI (reference sequence). Trimming took 6 bases from V and 0 from J; bases not matched to a gene: 13.

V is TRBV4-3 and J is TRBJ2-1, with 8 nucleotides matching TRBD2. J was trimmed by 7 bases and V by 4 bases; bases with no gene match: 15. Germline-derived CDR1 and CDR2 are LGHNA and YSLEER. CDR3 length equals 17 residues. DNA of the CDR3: TGCGCCAGCAGCCGCCTGGGGGGCGGGGGGCCGGGGAATGAGCAGTTCTTC. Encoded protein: CASSRLGGGGPGNEQFF.

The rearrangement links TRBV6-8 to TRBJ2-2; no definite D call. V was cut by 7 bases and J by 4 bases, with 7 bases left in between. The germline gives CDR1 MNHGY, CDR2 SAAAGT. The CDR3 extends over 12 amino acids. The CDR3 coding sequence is TGTGCCAGCACAGCTTTCACCGGGGAGCTGTTTTTT. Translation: CASTAFTGELFF.

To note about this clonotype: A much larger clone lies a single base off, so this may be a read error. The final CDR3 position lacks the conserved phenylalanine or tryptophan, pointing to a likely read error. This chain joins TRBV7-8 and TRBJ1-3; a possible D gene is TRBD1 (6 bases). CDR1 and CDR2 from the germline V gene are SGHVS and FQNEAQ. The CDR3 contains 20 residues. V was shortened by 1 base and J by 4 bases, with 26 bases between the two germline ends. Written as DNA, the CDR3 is TGTGCCAGCAGCTTAGAGGGGGTAGGCCGCCGGGATTTACTAGGAAACACCATATATATT. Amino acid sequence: CASSLEGVGRRDLLGNTIYI.

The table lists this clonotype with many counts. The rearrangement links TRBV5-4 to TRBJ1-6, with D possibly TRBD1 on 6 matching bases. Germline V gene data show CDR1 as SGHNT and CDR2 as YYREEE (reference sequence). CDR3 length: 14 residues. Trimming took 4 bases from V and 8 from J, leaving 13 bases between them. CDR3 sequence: CASSKDSLDSPLHF. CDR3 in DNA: TGTGCCAGCAGCAAGGACAGCCTCGATTCACCCCTCCACTTT.

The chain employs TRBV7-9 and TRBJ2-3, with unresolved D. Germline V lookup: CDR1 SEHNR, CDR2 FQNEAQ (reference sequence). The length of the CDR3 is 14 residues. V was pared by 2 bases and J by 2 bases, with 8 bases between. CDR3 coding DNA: TGTGCCAGCAGCTTATTCCTAAACACAGATACGCAGTATTTT. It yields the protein CASSLFLNTDTQYF. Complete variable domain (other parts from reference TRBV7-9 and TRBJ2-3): DTGVSQNPRHKITKRGQNVTFRCDPISEHNRLYWYRQTLGQGPEFLTYFQNEAQLEKSRLLSDRFSAERPKGSFSTLEIQRTEQGDSAMYLCASSLFLNTDTQYFGPGTRLTVL.

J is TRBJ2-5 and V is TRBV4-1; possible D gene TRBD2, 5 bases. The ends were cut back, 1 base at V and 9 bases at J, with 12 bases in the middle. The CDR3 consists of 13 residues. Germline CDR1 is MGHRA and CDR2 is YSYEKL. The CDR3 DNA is TGCGCCAGCAGCCAAGTATCCCGGGGTCCCCAGTACTTC. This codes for CASSQVSRGPQYF.

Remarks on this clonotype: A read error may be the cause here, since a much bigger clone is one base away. CDR3 sequence: CVSSPLAGEVNTGELFF. The DNA for the CDR3 is TGTGTCAGCAGCCCTCTAGCGGGGGAAGTGAACACCGGGGAGCTGTTTTTT. The chain combines TRBV7-6 with TRBJ2-2; 10 nucleotides match TRBD2. Looked up from germline, CDR1 is SGHVS and CDR2 is FNYEAQ. The CDR3 runs 17 residues.

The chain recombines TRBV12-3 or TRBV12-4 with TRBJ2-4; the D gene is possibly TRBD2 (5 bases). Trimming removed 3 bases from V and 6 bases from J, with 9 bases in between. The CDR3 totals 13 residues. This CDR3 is CASSFTRGNIQYF. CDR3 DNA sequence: TGTGCCAGCAGTTTCACCCGGGGAAACATTCAGTACTTC.

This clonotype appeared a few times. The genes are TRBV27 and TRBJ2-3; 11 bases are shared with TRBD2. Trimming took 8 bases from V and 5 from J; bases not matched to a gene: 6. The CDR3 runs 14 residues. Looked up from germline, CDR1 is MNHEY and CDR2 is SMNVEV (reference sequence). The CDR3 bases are TGTGCCAGCGCGTTACTAGCGGGGGAAGATACGCAGTATTTT. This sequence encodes CASALLAGEDTQYF.

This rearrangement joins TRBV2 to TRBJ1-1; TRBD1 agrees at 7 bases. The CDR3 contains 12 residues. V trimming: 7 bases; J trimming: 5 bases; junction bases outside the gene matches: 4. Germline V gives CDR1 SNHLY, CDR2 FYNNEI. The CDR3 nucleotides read TGTGCCAGCATCGGGACAGTTACTGAAGCTTTCTTT. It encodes CASIGTVTEAFF.

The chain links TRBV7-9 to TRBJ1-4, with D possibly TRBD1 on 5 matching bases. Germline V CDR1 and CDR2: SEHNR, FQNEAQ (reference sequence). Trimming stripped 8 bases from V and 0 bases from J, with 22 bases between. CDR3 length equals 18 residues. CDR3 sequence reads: CASGSTLRDRATNEKLFF. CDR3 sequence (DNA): TGTGCCAGCGGCTCGACTTTAAGGGACCGAGCAACTAATGAAAAACTGTTTTTT.

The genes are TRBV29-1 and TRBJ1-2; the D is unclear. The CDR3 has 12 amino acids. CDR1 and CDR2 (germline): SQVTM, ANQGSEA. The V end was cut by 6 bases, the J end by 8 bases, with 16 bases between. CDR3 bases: TGCAGCGTCCGAGACGCCCCCAGCGGCTACACCTTC. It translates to CSVRDAPSGYTF.

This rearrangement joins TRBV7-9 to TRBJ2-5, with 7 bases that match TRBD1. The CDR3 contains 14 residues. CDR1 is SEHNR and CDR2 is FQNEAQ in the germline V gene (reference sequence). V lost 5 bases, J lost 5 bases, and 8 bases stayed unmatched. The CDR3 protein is CASSETGPGETQYF. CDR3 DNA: TGTGCCAGCAGCGAGACAGGGCCGGGGGAGACCCAGTACTTC.

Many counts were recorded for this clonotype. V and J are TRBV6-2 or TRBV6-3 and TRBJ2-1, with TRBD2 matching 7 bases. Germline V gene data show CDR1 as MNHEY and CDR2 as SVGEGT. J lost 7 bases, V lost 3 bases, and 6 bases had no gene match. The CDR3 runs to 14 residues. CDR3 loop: CASSYRTSGNEQFF. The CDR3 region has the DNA TGTGCCAGCAGTTATCGGACTAGTGGTAATGAGCAGTTCTTC.

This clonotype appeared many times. Here the CDR3 reads CASNIGPLPYYEQYV. Written as DNA, the CDR3 is TGTGCCAGCAACATCGGACCGTTACCTTACTACGAGCAGTACGTC. This chain joins TRBV7-8 and TRBJ2-7; D ambiguous. CDR1 is SGHVS and CDR2 is FQNEAQ in the germline V gene. The ends were cut back, 7 bases at V and 3 bases at J, with 19 bases in the middle. The CDR3 has 15 amino acids.

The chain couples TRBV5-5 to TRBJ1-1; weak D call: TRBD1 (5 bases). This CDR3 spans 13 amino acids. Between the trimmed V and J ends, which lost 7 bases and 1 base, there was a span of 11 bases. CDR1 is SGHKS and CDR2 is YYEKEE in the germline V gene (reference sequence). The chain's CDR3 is CASFRGGNTEAFF. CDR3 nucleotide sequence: TGTGCCAGCTTCCGGGGGGGGAACACTGAAGCTTTCTTT.

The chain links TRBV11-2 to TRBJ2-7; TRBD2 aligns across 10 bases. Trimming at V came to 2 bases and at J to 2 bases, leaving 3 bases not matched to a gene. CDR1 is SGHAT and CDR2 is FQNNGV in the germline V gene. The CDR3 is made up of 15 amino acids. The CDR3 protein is CASSLLAGDPYEQYF. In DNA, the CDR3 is TGTGCCAGCAGCTTACTAGCGGGGGACCCCTACGAGCAGTACTTC.